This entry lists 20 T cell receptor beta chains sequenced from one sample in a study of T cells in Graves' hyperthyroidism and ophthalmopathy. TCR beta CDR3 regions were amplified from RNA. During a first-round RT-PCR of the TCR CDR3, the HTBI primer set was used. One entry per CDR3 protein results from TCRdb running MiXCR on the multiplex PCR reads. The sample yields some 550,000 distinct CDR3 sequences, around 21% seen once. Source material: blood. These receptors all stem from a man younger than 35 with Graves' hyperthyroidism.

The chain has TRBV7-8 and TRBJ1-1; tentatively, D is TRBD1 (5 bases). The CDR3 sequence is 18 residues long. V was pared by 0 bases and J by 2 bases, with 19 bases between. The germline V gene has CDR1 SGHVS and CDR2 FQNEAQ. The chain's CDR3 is CASSLAPISGRGNTEAFF. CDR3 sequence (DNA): TGTGCCAGCAGCTTAGCGCCGATTAGTGGACGGGGCAACACTGAAGCTTTCTTT.

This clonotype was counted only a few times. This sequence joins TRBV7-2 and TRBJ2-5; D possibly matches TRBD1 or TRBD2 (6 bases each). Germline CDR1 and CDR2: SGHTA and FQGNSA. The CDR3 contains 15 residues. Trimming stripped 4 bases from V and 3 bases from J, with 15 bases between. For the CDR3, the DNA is TGTGCCAGCAGCTCAGGAGGGGGAGGAAAAGAGACCCAGTACTTC. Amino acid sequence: CASSSGGGGKETQYF.

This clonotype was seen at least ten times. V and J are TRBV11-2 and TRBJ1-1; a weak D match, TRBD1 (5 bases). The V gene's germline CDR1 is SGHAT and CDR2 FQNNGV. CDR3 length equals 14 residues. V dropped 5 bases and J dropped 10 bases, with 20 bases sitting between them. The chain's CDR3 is CASSPPGAGSPAFF. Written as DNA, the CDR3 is TGTGCCAGCAGCCCCCCCGGGGCCGGCTCGCCAGCTTTCTTT.

CDR3 sequence: CASSQERRAGGYEQYF. In DNA, the CDR3 is TGCGCCAGCAGCCAAGAACGGAGGGCAGGGGGCTACGAGCAGTACTTC. The chain recombines TRBV4-1 with TRBJ2-7; D may be TRBD1 (7 bases). Germline loops: CDR1 MGHRA, CDR2 YSYEKL. Trimming left V 0 bases short and J 3 bases short, with 15 bases between. This CDR3 contains 16 residues.

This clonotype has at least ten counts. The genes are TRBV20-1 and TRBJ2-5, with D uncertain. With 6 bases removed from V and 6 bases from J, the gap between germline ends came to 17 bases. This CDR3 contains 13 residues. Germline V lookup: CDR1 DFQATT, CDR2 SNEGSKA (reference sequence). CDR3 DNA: TGCAGTGCGGATGAATGGATTGAGAAGACCCAGTACTTC. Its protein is CSADEWIEKTQYF.

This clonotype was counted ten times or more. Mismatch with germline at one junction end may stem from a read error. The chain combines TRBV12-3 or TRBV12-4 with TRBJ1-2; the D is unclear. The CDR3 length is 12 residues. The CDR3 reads CASSLRPHRSSF. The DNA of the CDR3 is TGTGCCAGCAGTTTGAGACCACACAGATCCTCCTTC.

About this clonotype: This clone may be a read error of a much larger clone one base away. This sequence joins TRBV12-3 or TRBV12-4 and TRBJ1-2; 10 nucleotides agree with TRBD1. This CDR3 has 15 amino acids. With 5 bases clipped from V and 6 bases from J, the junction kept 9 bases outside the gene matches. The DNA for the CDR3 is TGTGCCAGCAGTCGCGGGACAGGGGCGACCGATGGCTACACCTTC. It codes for CASSRGTGATDGYTF.

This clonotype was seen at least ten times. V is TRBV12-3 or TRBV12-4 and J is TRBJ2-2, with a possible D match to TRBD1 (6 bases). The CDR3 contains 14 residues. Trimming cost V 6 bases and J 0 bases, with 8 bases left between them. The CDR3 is CASRGQTNTGELFF. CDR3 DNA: TGTGCCAGCAGGGGACAAACGAACACCGGGGAGCTGTTTTTT.

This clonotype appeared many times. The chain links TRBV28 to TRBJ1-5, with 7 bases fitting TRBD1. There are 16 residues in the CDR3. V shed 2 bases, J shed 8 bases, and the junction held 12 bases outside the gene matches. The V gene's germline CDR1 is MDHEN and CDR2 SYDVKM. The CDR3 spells CASSLTTGLSSEPQHF. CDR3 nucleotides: TGTGCCAGCAGTTTAACGACAGGGCTCTCTTCTGAGCCCCAGCATTTT.

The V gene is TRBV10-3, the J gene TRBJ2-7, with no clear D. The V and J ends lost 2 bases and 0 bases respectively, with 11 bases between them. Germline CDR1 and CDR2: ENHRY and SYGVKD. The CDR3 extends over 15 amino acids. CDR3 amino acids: CAISEGVGSSYEQYF. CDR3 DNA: TGTGCCATCAGTGAGGGGGTTGGAAGCTCCTACGAGCAGTACTTC.

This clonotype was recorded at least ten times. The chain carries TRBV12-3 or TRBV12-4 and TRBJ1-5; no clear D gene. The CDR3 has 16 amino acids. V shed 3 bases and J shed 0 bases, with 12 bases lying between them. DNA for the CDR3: TGTGCCAGCAGTTTGAATGGAGGACTTAGCAATCAGCCCCAGCATTTT. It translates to CASSLNGGLSNQPQHF.

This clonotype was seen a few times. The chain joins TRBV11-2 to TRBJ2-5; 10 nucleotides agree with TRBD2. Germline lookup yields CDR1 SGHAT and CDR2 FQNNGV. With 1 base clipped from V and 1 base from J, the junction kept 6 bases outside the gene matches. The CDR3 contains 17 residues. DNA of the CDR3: TGTGCCAGCAGCTTAGTTCGCCTAGCGGGGGCCCAAGAGACCCAGTACTTC. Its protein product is CASSLVRLAGAQETQYF.

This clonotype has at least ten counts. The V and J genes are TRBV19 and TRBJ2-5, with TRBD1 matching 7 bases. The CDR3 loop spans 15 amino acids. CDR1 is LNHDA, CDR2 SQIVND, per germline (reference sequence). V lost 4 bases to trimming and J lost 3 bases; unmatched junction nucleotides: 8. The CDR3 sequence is CASSKRQGTEETQYF. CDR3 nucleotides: TGTGCCAGTAGTAAGCGACAGGGTACGGAAGAGACCCAGTACTTC.

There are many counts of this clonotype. The CDR3, as DNA: TGTGCCGGTGGACACACGAACACCGGGGAGCTGTTTTTT. Translated: CAGGHTNTGELFF. The chain is built from TRBV10-3 and TRBJ2-2; tentative D call: TRBD1 (5 bases). The ends were cut back, 11 bases at V and 0 bases at J, with 10 bases in the middle. CDR1 is ENHRY and CDR2 is SYGVKD in the germline V gene. The CDR3 is 13 amino acids.

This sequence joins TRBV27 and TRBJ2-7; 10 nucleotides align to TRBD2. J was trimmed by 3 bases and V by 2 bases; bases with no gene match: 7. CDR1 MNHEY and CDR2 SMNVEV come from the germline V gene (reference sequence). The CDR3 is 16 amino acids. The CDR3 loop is CASSLEKREGLYEQYF. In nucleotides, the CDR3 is TGTGCCAGCAGTTTAGAGAAGCGGGAGGGCCTCTACGAGCAGTACTTC.

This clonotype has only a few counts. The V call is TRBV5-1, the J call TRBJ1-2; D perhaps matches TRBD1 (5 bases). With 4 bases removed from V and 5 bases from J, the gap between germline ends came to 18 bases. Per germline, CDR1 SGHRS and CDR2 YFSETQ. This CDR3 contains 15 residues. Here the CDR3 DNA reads TGCGCCAGCAGCAAAGGGGTTCTCAGTGCATATGGCTACACCTTC. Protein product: CASSKGVLSAYGYTF.

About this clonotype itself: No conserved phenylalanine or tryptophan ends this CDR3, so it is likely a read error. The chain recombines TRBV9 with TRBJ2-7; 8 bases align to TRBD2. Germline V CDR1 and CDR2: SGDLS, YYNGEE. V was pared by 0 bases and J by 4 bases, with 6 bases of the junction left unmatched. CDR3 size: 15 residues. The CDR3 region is CASSVGVAGRYEQYY. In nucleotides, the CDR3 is TGTGCCAGCAGCGTAGGGGTAGCGGGGAGGTACGAGCAGTACTAC.

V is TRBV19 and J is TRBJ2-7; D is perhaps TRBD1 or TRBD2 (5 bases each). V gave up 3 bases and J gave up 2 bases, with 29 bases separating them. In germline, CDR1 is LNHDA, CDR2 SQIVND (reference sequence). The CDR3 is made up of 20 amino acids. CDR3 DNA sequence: TGTGCCAGTAGTATGGGGGATCCATGGCAGATTGAGTATACAACCTACGAGCAGTACTTC. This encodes CASSMGDPWQIEYTTYEQYF.

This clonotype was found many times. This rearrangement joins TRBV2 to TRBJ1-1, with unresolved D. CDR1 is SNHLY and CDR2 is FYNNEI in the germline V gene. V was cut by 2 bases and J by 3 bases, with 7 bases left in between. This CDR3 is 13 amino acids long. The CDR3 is CASSENRDTEAFF. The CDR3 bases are TGTGCCAGCAGTGAAAACCGAGACACTGAAGCTTTCTTT.

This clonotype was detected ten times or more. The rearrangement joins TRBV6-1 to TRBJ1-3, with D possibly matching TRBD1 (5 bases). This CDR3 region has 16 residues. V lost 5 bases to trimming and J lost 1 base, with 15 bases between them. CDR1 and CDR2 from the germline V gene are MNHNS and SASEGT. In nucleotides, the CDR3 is TGTGCCAGCAGTCCCGTGGGGGTACTTTCTGGAAACACCATATATTTT. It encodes CASSPVGVLSGNTIYF.